This T cell receptor beta chain emerged from a study of blood T cells in healthy people across ages. It was with a sample-barcoded 5' primer and a J-beta primer mix that a second PCR of roughly 7 to 12 cycles was run. TCRdb fed the 5' RACE reads into MiXCR, producing one record per CDR3 protein. The sample includes some 1.7 million distinct CDR3 sequences, 28% seen only once; the top ten take 7.7%. This clonotype was seen only a few times. What it binds is not known. In each sample, at least 6.5 million PBMCs were isolated. No fewer than 6 micrograms of total RNA were isolated from every sample. Findings and caveats of the study: It was not possible, with unsorted PBMCs, to conclusively compare naive and antigen-experienced cells.

This TCR was recovered from a woman younger than 45 in good health. The sample taken for sequencing was blood.

This CDR3 is CSARNLVNSPLHF. CDR3 bases: TGCAGTGCTAGAAATTTAGTAAATTCACCCCTCCACTTT. This chain uses TRBV20-1 with TRBJ1-6, with D uncertain. Between the trimmed V and J ends, which lost 2 bases and 7 bases, there was a span of 9 bases. The CDR3 contains 13 residues. Germline V CDR1 and CDR2: DFQATT, SNEGSKA (reference sequence).